This T cell receptor (beta chain) was identified in a study of blood T cell repertoires in COVID-19. The wider study: COVID-19 samples, acute and convalescent, were from the United States, Italy and Spain. The cDNA or gDNA used as material had been derived from T cells, B-cell-depleted T cells, or PBMCs.

Resolution of symptoms, clearance, or two negative PCRs was present in recovered Cohort 3 donors. Per the authors' pipeline: Reference gene primer amplification gave estimated nucleated cell counts. Assay used: immunoSEQ multiplex PCR; TCRdb lists only in-frame clones, some missing. V and J calls plus clone size are reproduced from that table; the DNA served to infer D and trimming. The data contain 370,000 or so clones, over 75% of them seen just once; the ten biggest clones take up approximately 1.2%. This CDR3 is 11 amino acids long. The germline CDR1 and CDR2 sequences are MNHEY and SVGAGI. Trimming took 8 bases from V and 7 from J, leaving 12 bases between them.

The TCR sequence derives from a man younger than 45 who had recovered from COVID-19. The material sequenced was PBMCs or T cells enriched from blood (not recorded which). This chain joins TRBV6-5 and TRBJ2-7; a possible D gene is TRBD2 (6 bases). CDR3 bases: TGTGCCAGCTTACTAGCATGGGAGCAGTACTTC. This encodes CASLLAWEQYF.